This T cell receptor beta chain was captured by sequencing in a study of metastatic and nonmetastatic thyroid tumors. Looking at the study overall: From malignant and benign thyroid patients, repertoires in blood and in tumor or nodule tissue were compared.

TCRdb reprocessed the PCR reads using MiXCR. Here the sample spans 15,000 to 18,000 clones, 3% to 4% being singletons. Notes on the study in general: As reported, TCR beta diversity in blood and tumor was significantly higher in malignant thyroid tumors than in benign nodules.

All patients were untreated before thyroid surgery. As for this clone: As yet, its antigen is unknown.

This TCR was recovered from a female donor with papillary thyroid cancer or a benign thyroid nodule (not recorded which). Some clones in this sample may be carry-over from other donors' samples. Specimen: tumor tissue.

The CDR3 bases are TGCGCCAGCAACAGACTACTACTAGAATCCGGGGAGCTGTTTTTT. It codes for CASNRLLLESGELFF. The chain recombines TRBV10-1 with TRBJ2-2; TRBD2 is a possible D gene (5 bases). Germline V CDR1 and CDR2: WNHNN, SYGVQD (reference sequence). The CDR3 runs 15 residues. Trimming stripped 7 bases from V and 6 bases from J, with 18 bases between.